One and the same sample provided the 29 T cell receptor beta chains below, sequenced in a study of graft-versus-host responses after intestinal transplantation. This table comes from immunoSEQ multiplex PCR, and its TCRdb copy is limited to in-frame clones, with some not included. This table holds just under 100,000 clones, around 90% found once. The sample was PBMCs, taken around 450 days after intestinal transplant. The receptor set was obtained from a human patient who received an intestinal transplant, so some T cells may come from the graft donor.

This chain joins TRBV7-9 and TRBJ2-1, with a tentative D call TRBD2 (5 bases). The CDR3 runs to 13 residues. Germline CDR1 SEHNR, CDR2 FQNEAQ (reference sequence). Trimming took off 5 bases at V and 9 bases at J, with 14 bases between the two ends. The DNA of the CDR3 is TGTGCCAGCAGCCTAGGGTCGGCGGGTGAGCAGTTCTTC. Translation: CASSLGSAGEQFF.

This chain connects TRBV6-6 to TRBJ2-7; D is possibly TRBD1 (6 bases). Between the trimmed V and J ends, which lost 2 bases and 1 base, there was a span of 9 bases. This CDR3 is built from 14 residues. CDR1 MNHNY and CDR2 SVGAGI come from the germline V gene (reference sequence). The DNA of the CDR3 is TGTGCCAGCAGTTACGGGACACAGTCCTACGAGCAGTACTTC. Protein product: CASSYGTQSYEQYF.

This chain joins TRBV7-3 and TRBJ2-7; a possible D gene is TRBD2 (5 bases). Germline lookup yields CDR1 SGHTA and CDR2 FQGTGA. The CDR3 runs 11 residues. The V gene lost 8 bases and the J gene lost 5 bases, with 10 bases spanning the gap. CDR3 protein: CASGLGNEQYF. The DNA for the CDR3 is TGTGCCAGCGGCCTCGGGAACGAGCAGTACTTC.

The chain carries TRBV11-3 and TRBJ1-5; 8 bases map to TRBD1. V dropped 5 bases and J dropped 0; count of bases not matched to a gene: 9. CDR1 and CDR2 from the germline V gene are SGHNT and YENEEA. The CDR3 has 17 amino acids. The CDR3 is CASSRRDRSYSNQPQHF. DNA for the CDR3: TGTGCCAGCAGCCGACGGGACAGGTCGTATAGCAATCAGCCCCAGCATTTT.

J is TRBJ2-3 and V is TRBV7-2; perhaps D is TRBD1 or TRBD2 (5 bases each). The length of the CDR3 is 14 residues. The germline V gene encodes CDR1 SGHTA and CDR2 FQGNSA. Deletions cut 4 bases from V and 2 bases from J, with 10 bases between. The DNA for the CDR3 is TGTGCCAGCAGCTCGGGACCATACACAGATACGCAGTATTTT. Translated, it gives CASSSGPYTDTQYF.

On this clone itself: This sample includes further DNA sequences coding for the same CDR3. The chain is built from TRBV10-2 and TRBJ1-2; D is unresolved. Trimming stripped 3 bases from V and 6 bases from J, with 8 bases between. The CDR3 has 12 amino acids. CDR1 is WSHSY, CDR2 SAAADI, per germline. The CDR3 sequence is CASSEREDGYTF. The DNA of the CDR3 is TGCGCCAGCAGTGAAAGAGAGGATGGCTACACCTTC.

V gene TRBV10-3 combines with J gene TRBJ2-7, with D perhaps matching TRBD1 (6 bases). The germline V gene encodes CDR1 ENHRY and CDR2 SYGVKD. The V end was cut by 4 bases, the J end by 4 bases, with 20 bases between. The CDR3 covers 16 residues. The CDR3 DNA sequence: TGTGCCATCAGTGGCACCGGGACACCGGGGCTTTACGAGCAGTACTTC. Encoded protein: CAISGTGTPGLYEQYF.

The chain combines TRBV13 with TRBJ2-6, with D uncertain. The CDR3 is 15 residues long. Per the germline V gene, CDR1 is PRHDT and CDR2 is FYEKMQ (reference sequence). V was trimmed by 3 bases and J by 1 base, leaving 7 bases between them. CDR3: CASSFPQSGANVLTF. For the CDR3, the DNA is TGTGCCAGCAGCTTCCCTCAGTCTGGGGCCAACGTCCTGACTTTC.

V usage is TRBV12-5 and J usage is TRBJ2-5; 8 bases match TRBD1. The J call may be faulty, since TRBJ2-7 better matches the DNA end. The germline V gene encodes CDR1 LGHNT and CDR2 FRNRAP. The CDR3 totals 19 residues. The CDR3 sequence: CASGLVRGPGTGEDYEQYF. As DNA, the CDR3 is TGTGCTAGTGGTTTGGTAAGGGGCCCCGGGACAGGAGAAGACTACGAGCAGTACTTC.

V usage is TRBV6-6 and J usage is TRBJ2-1; TRBD1 aligns across 9 bases. The germline CDR1 and CDR2 sequences are MNHNY and SVGAGI (reference sequence). V shed 6 bases, J shed 11 bases, and the junction held 5 bases outside the gene matches. The CDR3 has 12 amino acids. DNA of the CDR3: TGTGCCAGCAGCCGAGGGACAGGGAAGCAGTTCTTC. Amino acids: CASSRGTGKQFF.

This chain links TRBV10-3 with TRBJ2-7, with a weak D call TRBD1 (5 bases). CDR3 length: 16 residues. In germline, CDR1 is ENHRY, CDR2 SYGVKD. V was cut by 0 bases and J by 3 bases, with 15 bases left in between. The CDR3 sequence is CAISESYGRVGYEQYF. CDR3 DNA: TGTGCCATCAGTGAGTCGTACGGCAGGGTAGGCTACGAGCAGTACTTC.

The chain uses TRBV5-6 and TRBJ2-4; D is possibly TRBD2 (6 bases). With 4 bases removed from V and 7 bases from J, the gap between germline ends came to 15 bases. This CDR3 is built from 14 residues. The germline V gene encodes CDR1 SGHDT and CDR2 YYEEEE. The CDR3 coding sequence is TGTGCCAGCAGCCCCCGGGGGATTTGGAACATTCAGTACTTC. It codes for CASSPRGIWNIQYF.

The chain recombines TRBV29-1 with TRBJ2-3; 13 bases match TRBD2. The CDR3 has 16 amino acids. CDR1 and CDR2 from the germline V gene are SQVTM and ANQGSEA. With V trimmed by 6 bases and J by 2 bases, 8 bases remained unmatched. CDR3 in DNA: TGCAGCGTCCTTCAGACTAGCGGGGGGACCACAGATACGCAGTATTTT. Protein: CSVLQTSGGTTDTQYF.

About this clone: The same CDR3 is also encoded by other DNA sequences in this sample. V and J are TRBV29-1 and TRBJ2-4, with a possible D match to TRBD2 (6 bases). The CDR3 is 16 residues long. CDR1 and CDR2 (germline): SQVTM, ANQGSEA. Trimming stripped 1 base from V and 0 bases from J, with 13 bases between. In DNA form, the CDR3 reads TGCAGCGTTGAAGGAGGTGGGGGGAAAGCCAAAAACATTCAGTACTTC. It encodes CSVEGGGGKAKNIQYF.

The J gene is TRBJ1-2, the V gene TRBV7-2; D remains unclear. Trimming shortened V by 1 base and J by 0 bases, and 9 bases separated the two germline ends. Germline values: CDR1 SGHTA, CDR2 FQGNSA. This CDR3 has 15 amino acids. The CDR3 sequence: CASSLVGGANYGYTF. CDR3 coding DNA: TGTGCCAGCAGCTTAGTTGGCGGAGCTAACTATGGCTACACCTTC.

The J gene is TRBJ2-7, the V gene TRBV12-1; no DNA check was done on the table's D call, TRBD1. TRBV12-1 is flagged as a pseudogene. The CDR3 is 16 residues long. The CDR3 loop is CASSFEGGAVSYEQYF. The CDR3 nucleotides read TGTGCCAGCAGCTTTGAAGGTGGGGCAGTGAGCTACGAGCAGTACTTC.

The CDR3 is CASRLTSGGNNEQFF. The CDR3 DNA is TGTGCCAGCAGGTTAACTAGCGGGGGAAACAATGAGCAGTTCTTC. The chain uses TRBV6-1 and TRBJ2-1, with 11 bases matching TRBD2. The CDR3 loop spans 15 amino acids. The germline CDR1 and CDR2 sequences are MNHNS and SASEGT. Losses at the gene ends were 6 bases for V and 5 bases for J; bases not matched to a gene: 6.

The sample holds one count of this clone. This sequence joins TRBV7-9 and TRBJ2-2, with D maybe TRBD1 (5 bases). CDR1 and CDR2 (germline): SEHNR, FQNEAQ (reference sequence). CDR3 size: 13 residues. V was cut by 7 bases and J by 4 bases, with 10 bases left in between. Here the CDR3 DNA reads TGTGCCAGCACCTTCAGGGCCACCGGGGAGCTGTTTTTT. Amino acid sequence: CASTFRATGELFF.

The rearrangement uses TRBV18 and TRBJ1-5; D ambiguous. Germline CDR1 reads KGHSH; CDR2 reads LQKENI. Trimming cost V 4 bases and J 7 bases, with 11 bases left between them. CDR3 length: 13 amino acids. This CDR3 is CASSHFPQQPQHF. DNA of the CDR3: TGTGCCAGCTCACATTTTCCCCAGCAGCCCCAGCATTTT.

J is TRBJ1-5 and V is TRBV9; D remains ambiguous. Germline CDR1 is SGDLS and CDR2 is YYNGEE. The CDR3 is made up of 14 amino acids. V was trimmed by 0 bases and J by 2 bases, leaving 6 bases between them. This CDR3 is CASSVEGGNQPQHF. In DNA, the CDR3 is TGTGCCAGCAGCGTAGAGGGCGGCAATCAGCCCCAGCATTTT.

This chain's CDR3 is CASSPVGTDPYGYTF. The CDR3 DNA follows: TGTGCCAGCTCACCAGTAGGGACAGACCCCTATGGCTACACCTTC. This rearrangement joins TRBV18 to TRBJ1-2, with 7 positions matching TRBD1. Germline trimming cut 2 bases from V and 4 bases from J; bases unmatched to any gene: 7. Germline V gene sequence: CDR1 KGHSH, CDR2 LQKENI. The CDR3 spans 15 residues.

V usage is TRBV9 and J usage is TRBJ2-1; 8 bases align to TRBD2. Germline loops: CDR1 SGDLS, CDR2 YYNGEE. This CDR3 spans 15 amino acids. The trim removed 4 bases at V and 5 bases at J, leaving 8 bases unmatched. CDR3: CASSRYSGNHNEQFF. CDR3 sequence (DNA): TGTGCCAGCAGCCGATATAGCGGGAACCACAATGAGCAGTTCTTC. The full variable domain, its missing parts supplied by reference TRBV9 and TRBJ2-1, is DSGVTQTPKHLITATGQRVTLRCSPRSGDLSVYWYQQSLDQGLQFLIQYYNGEERAKGNILERFSAQQFPDLHSELNLSSLELGDSALYFCASSRYSGNHNEQFFGPGTRLTVL.

The chain employs TRBV7-3 and TRBJ2-7, with D perhaps matching TRBD1 or TRBD2 (5 bases each). The CDR3 has 13 amino acids. The germline gives CDR1 SGHTA, CDR2 FQGTGA. The V end lost 6 bases, the J end lost 3 bases, and 12 bases lay between the germline ends. The CDR3 bases are TGTGCCAGCAGGGAGGAAGGGGTCTACGAGCAGTACTTC. The encoded protein is CASREEGVYEQYF.

The genes are TRBV19 and TRBJ1-1; D gene ambiguous. This CDR3 is built from 14 residues. The germline V gene has CDR1 LNHDA and CDR2 SQIVND (reference sequence). Trimming pared 2 bases from V and 3 bases from J, leaving 10 bases between. CDR3: CASSISDGYTEAFF. The CDR3 DNA follows: TGTGCCAGTAGTATATCAGACGGATACACTGAAGCTTTCTTT.

The chain couples TRBV5-4 to TRBJ2-7, with 9 bases aligning to TRBD1. This CDR3 contains 15 residues. CDR1 SGHNT and CDR2 YYREEE come from the germline V gene (reference sequence). V dropped 4 bases and J dropped 3; count of bases not matched to a gene: 8. CDR3 loop: CASSGGTGLVYEQYF. CDR3 nucleotides: TGTGCCAGCAGCGGGGGGACAGGGCTCGTCTACGAGCAGTACTTC. Full variable domain (remainder filled in from reference TRBV5-4 and TRBJ2-7): ETGVTQSPTHLIKTRGQQVTLRCSSQSGHNTVSWYQQALGQGPQFIFQYYREEENGRGNFPPRFSGLQFPNYSSELNVNALELDDSALYLCASSGGTGLVYEQYFGPGTRLTVT.

The V and J genes are TRBV6-1 and TRBJ2-3, with D possibly being TRBD1 (6 bases). The CDR3 spans 15 residues. Trimming took 6 bases from V and 6 from J, leaving 19 bases between them. Germline CDR1 is MNHNS and CDR2 is SASEGT. CDR3 protein: CASSLTGEYIDTQYF. CDR3 bases: TGTGCCAGCAGCCTGACAGGAGAGTACATCGATACGCAGTATTTT.

The chain recombines TRBV5-6 with TRBJ2-3; 7 nucleotides line up with TRBD1. Trimming removed 5 bases from V and 2 bases from J; junction bases left unmatched: 5. Germline CDR1 SGHDT, CDR2 YYEEEE. The CDR3 sequence is 14 residues long. The CDR3 bases are TGTGCCAGCAGAATGGGACAGTTCACAGATACGCAGTATTTT. Its protein product is CASRMGQFTDTQYF.

Written as DNA, the CDR3 is TGTGCCAGCAGTGAAGAGGGGCAGGGAGGTCAGCCCCAGCATTTT. Its translation: CASSEEGQGGQPQHF. V is TRBV6-1 and J is TRBJ1-5; TRBD1 is a possible D gene (5 bases). There are 15 residues in the CDR3. V lost 1 base to trimming and J lost 6 bases, with 13 bases between them. The V gene's germline CDR1 is MNHNS and CDR2 SASEGT.

The chain links TRBV28 to TRBJ1-3; 8 bases line up with TRBD1. Trimming removed 8 bases from V and 3 bases from J; junction bases left unmatched: 18. The length of the CDR3 is 18 residues. Germline lookup yields CDR1 MDHEN and CDR2 SYDVKM. DNA of the CDR3: TGTGCCAGCGCTCCACTCCCCGTGGGACAGGTTGGTGGAAACACCATATATTTT. This encodes CASAPLPVGQVGGNTIYF.